This paragraph reports one TCR beta chain. Antigen: not known. The assay was immunoSEQ multiplex PCR, and TCRdb's table has in-frame clones only and misses some. Among about 1 million clones, about three quarters were seen once, and the ten largest hold around 1.5%. This record belongs to a study of shared clonotypes between healthy human individuals. Overall study results and limits: The donor pool, a small one, limited the genetic and exposure-history diversity represented.

Between the trimmed V and J ends, which lost 10 bases and 0 bases, there was a span of 13 bases. Germline assignment: CDR1 MDHEN and CDR2 SYDVKM. The CDR3 is 13 amino acids. This rearrangement joins TRBV28 to TRBJ2-7; perhaps TRBD1 as D (5 bases). This TCR derives from a man younger than 35 in good health. The sequenced material came from memory CD4+ T cells sorted from blood. Subset meaning: CD45RA-negative fraction. CDR3 protein: CATVDRGSYEQYF. The CDR3 nucleotides are TGTGCCACCGTCGATAGGGGCTCCTACGAGCAGTACTTC.